The next 7 T cell receptor beta chains were all read from a single sample in a study of Graves' ophthalmopathy and Graves' hyperthyroidism. RNA transcripts provided the template for amplifying TCR beta CDR3 regions. An initial RT-PCR round employing HTBI primers preceded a second-round multiplex PCR. TCRdb reanalysed the multiplex PCR reads using MiXCR and keeps one entry per CDR3 protein. The top ten hold more than 2.5% of the sample, which has about 660,000 distinct CDR3 sequences, about two fifths seen once. Material: peripheral blood. These receptors were obtained from an adult man with Graves' ophthalmopathy.

The V and J genes are TRBV20-1 and TRBJ1-5; D is perhaps TRBD1 (5 bases). In germline, CDR1 is DFQATT, CDR2 SNEGSKA (reference sequence). The CDR3 totals 13 residues. The V and J ends lost 0 bases and 7 bases respectively, with 10 bases between them. CDR3 protein: CSARDTRGQPQHF. CDR3 coding DNA: TGCAGTGCTAGAGATACGAGGGGCCAGCCCCAGCATTTT.

This chain uses TRBV10-3 with TRBJ1-5; 8 nucleotides align to TRBD1. V shed 6 bases and J 1 base; nucleotides not matched to a gene: 5. Germline V gives CDR1 ENHRY, CDR2 SYGVKD. This CDR3 is 15 amino acids long. The CDR3 bases are TGTGCCATCAGCCGACAGGGGCTAAGCAATCAGCCCCAGCATTTT. Translation: CAISRQGLSNQPQHF.

The J gene is TRBJ2-5, the V gene TRBV7-9; 8 bases are shared with TRBD1. V shed 4 bases and J 9 bases; nucleotides not matched to a gene: 7. The CDR3 totals 13 residues. Germline V gene lookup returns CDR1 SEHNR and CDR2 FQNEAQ (reference sequence). The CDR3, as DNA: TGTGCCAGCAGCTCACTCCTACAGGGGGCCCAGTACTTC. Its protein product is CASSSLLQGAQYF.

This sequence joins TRBV2 and TRBJ2-7; TRBD2 matches at 8 bases. This CDR3 spans 17 amino acids. Germline values: CDR1 SNHLY, CDR2 FYNNEI. The J segment lost 2 bases and the V segment lost 5 bases, leaving 14 bases of the junction unmatched. CDR3 nucleotides: TGTGCCAGCAGTTTCCCCTCCGTTGGTAGCGGGACCTACGAGCAGTACTTC. Amino acid sequence: CASSFPSVGSGTYEQYF.

Of note for this clonotype: This could be a read error, since a much larger clone is one nucleotide away. This chain uses TRBV10-3 with TRBJ1-5; D gene uncertain. Trimming took 10 bases from V and 6 from J, leaving 19 bases between them. The germline CDR1 and CDR2 sequences are ENHRY and SYGVKD. The CDR3 has 14 amino acids. CDR3 region: CASSEAPRGQPQHF. The CDR3 bases are TGTGCCAGCAGCGAGGCGCCCAGAGGTCAGCCCCAGCATTTT.

This clonotype was picked up many times. This rearrangement joins TRBV6-5 to TRBJ1-2; no firm D call. V was shortened by 5 bases and J by 3 bases, with 19 bases between the two germline ends. The CDR3 runs 16 residues. Germline V CDR1 and CDR2: MNHEY, SVGAGI. The CDR3 protein is CASSLGPNGVDYGYTF. For the CDR3, the DNA is TGTGCCAGCAGTCTCGGACCAAATGGGGTGGACTATGGCTACACCTTC.

V is TRBV3-1 and J is TRBJ2-5; 7 nucleotides align to TRBD2. In germline, CDR1 is LGHDT, CDR2 YNNKEL (reference sequence). The CDR3 has 16 amino acids. With V trimmed by 0 bases and J by 5 bases, 9 bases remained unmatched. CDR3 DNA: TGTGCCAGCAGCCAAGATCTAGCGGAGGGAAAGGAGACCCAGTACTTC. Translated, it gives CASSQDLAEGKETQYF.